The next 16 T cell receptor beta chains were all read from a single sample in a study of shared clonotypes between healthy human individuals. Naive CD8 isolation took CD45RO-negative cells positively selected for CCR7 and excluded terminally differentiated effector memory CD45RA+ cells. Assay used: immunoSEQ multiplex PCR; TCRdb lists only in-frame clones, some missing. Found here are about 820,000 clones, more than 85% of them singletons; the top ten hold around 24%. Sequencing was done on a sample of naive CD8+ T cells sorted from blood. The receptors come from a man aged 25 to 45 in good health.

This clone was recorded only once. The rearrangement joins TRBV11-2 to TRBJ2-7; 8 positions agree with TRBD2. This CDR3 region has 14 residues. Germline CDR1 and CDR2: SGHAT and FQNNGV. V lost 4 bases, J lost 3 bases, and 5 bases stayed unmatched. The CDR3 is CASSSYSGNYEQYF. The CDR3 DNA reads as TGTGCCAGCAGCTCGTATAGCGGGAACTACGAGCAGTACTTC.

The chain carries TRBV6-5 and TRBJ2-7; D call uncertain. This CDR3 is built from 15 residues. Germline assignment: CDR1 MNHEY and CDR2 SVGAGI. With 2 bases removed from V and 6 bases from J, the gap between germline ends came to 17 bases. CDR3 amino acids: CASSYGFPSQGEQYF. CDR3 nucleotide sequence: TGTGCCAGCAGTTACGGATTCCCCAGCCAAGGCGAGCAGTACTTC.

CDR3 loop: CASSPPGQGYEKLFF. CDR3 coding DNA: TGTGCCAGCAGCCCCCCGGGACAGGGGTATGAAAAACTGTTTTTT. The chain links TRBV9 to TRBJ1-4, with 10 bases aligning to TRBD1. J was trimmed by 6 bases and V by 4 bases; bases with no gene match: 6. Per the germline V gene, CDR1 is SGDLS and CDR2 is YYNGEE. This CDR3 is built from 15 residues.

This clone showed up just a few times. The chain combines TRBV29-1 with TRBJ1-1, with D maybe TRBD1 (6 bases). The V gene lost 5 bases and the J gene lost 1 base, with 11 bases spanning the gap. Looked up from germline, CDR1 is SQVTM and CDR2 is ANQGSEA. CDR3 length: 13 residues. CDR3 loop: CSVYREANTEAFF. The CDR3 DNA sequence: TGCAGCGTTTACAGGGAGGCGAACACTGAAGCTTTCTTT.

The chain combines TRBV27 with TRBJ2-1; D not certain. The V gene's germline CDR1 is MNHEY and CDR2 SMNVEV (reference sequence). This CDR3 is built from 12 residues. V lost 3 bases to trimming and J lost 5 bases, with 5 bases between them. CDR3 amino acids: CASSFRDNEQFF. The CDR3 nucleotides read TGTGCCAGCAGTTTTCGGGACAATGAGCAGTTCTTC.

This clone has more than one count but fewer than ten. DNA for the CDR3: TGTGCCAGCAGCTTAGTCCATGAGCAGTTCTTC. It specifies CASSLVHEQFF. The rearrangement joins TRBV7-8 to TRBJ2-1, with D unresolved. Germline V lookup: CDR1 SGHVS, CDR2 FQNEAQ. With 1 base removed from V and 8 bases from J, the gap between germline ends came to 3 bases. The CDR3 covers 11 residues.

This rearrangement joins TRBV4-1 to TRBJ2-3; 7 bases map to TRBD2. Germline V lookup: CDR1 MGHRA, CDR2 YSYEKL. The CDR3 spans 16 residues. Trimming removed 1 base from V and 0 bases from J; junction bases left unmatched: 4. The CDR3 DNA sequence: TGCGCCAGCAGCCAAGCCCCTAGCGGAAGCACAGATACGCAGTATTTT. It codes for CASSQAPSGSTDTQYF.

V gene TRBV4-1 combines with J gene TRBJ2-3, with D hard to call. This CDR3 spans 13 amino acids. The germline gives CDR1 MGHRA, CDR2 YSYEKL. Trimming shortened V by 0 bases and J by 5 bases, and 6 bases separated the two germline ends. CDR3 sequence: CASSQDPGDTQYF. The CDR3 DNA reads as TGCGCCAGCAGCCAAGATCCGGGAGATACGCAGTATTTT.

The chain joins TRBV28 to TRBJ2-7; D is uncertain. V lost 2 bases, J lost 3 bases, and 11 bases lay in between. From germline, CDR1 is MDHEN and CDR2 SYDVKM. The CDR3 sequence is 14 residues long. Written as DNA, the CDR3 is TGTGCCAGCAGTTTAAGGGCAACGGGCTACGAGCAGTACTTC. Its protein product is CASSLRATGYEQYF.

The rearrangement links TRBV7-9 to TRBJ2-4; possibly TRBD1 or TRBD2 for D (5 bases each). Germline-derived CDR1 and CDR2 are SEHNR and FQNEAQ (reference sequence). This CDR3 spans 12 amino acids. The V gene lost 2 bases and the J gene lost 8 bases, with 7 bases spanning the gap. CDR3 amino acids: CASSLQGDIQYF. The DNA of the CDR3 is TGTGCCAGCAGCTTACAGGGAGACATTCAGTACTTC.

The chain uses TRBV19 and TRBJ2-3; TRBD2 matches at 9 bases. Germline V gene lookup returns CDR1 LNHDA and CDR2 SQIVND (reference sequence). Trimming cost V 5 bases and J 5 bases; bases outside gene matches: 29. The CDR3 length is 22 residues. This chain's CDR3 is CASSLNVGGISGGGRAKDTQYF. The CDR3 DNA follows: TGTGCCAGTAGTCTAAATGTTGGGGGAATTAGCGGCGGCGGGAGGGCCAAAGATACGCAGTATTTT.

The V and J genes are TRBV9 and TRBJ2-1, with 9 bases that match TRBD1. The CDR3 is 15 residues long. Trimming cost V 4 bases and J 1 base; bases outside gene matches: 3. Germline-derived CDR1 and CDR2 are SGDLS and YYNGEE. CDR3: CASSPQGASYNEQFF. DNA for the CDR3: TGTGCCAGCAGCCCACAGGGGGCATCCTACAATGAGCAGTTCTTC.

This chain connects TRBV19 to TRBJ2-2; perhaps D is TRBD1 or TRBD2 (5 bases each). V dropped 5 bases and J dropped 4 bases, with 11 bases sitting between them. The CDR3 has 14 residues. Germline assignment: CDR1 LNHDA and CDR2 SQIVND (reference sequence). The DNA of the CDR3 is TGTGCCAGTAGTCCTGGGACGCGCACCGGGGAGCTGTTTTTT. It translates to CASSPGTRTGELFF. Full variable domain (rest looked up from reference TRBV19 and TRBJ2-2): DGGITQSPKYLFRKEGQNVTLSCEQNLNHDAMYWYRQDPGQGLRLIYYSQIVNDFQKGDIAEGYSVSREKKESFPLTVTSAQKNPTAFYLCASSPGTRTGELFFGEGSRLTVL.

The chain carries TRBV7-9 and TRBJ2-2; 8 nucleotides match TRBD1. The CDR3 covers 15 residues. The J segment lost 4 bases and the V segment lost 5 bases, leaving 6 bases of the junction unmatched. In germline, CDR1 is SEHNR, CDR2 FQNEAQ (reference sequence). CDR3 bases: TGTGCCAGCAGCCGACTGGACAGGGCCACCGGGGAGCTGTTTTTT. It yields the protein CASSRLDRATGELFF.

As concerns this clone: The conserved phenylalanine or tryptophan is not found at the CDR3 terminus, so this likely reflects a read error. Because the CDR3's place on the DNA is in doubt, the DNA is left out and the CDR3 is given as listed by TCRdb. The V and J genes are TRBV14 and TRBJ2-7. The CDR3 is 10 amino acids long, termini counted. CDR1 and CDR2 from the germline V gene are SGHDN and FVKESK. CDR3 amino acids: CASSHPRNKN.

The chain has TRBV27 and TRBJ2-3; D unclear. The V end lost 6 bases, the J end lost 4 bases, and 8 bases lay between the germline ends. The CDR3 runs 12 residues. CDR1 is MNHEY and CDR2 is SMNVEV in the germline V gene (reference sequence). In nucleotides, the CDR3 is TGTGCCAGCAGGTTAAGGTCAGATACGCAGTATTTT. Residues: CASRLRSDTQYF.